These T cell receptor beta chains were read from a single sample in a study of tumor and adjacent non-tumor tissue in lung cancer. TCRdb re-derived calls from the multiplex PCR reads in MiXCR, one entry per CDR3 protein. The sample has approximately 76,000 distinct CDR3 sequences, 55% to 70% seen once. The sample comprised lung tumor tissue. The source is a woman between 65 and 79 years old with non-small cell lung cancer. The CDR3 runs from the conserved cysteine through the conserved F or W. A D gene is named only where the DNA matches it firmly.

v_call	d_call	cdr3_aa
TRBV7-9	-	CASSLTSDRGSTIYF
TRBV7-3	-	CASSMGPNNEHFF
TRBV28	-	CASSLQGQLFF
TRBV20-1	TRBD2	CGAVSGREFNEQFF
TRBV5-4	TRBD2	CASSPGFLAGNKQFF
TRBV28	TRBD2	CASSSPGLAGAKDYEQYF
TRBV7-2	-	CARSPSQSDNEQFF
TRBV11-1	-	CASNYLSLGEQFF
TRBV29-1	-	CSVGRDGASDKFF
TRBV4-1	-	CASNQGRSWTENTEAFF
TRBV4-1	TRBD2	CASSQVLVVRSSGRDGIQYF
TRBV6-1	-	CTSSEAPGPYSEQFF
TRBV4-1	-	CASSPYRAFMGGTQYF
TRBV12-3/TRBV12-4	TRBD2	CASSWTSLVDEQYF
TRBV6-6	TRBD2	CASWGVAGVYNGQFF
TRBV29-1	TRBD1	CSVGWDSGETQYF
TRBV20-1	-	CSAPRGQSYNEQFF
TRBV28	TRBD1	CTSRTGTGLYEQYF
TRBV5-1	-	CASSTETYNEQFF
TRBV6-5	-	CASSRTEILEKLFF
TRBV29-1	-	CCVRGSAYEQYF
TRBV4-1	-	CTSNHVQDRDNEQFF
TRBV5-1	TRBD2	CVSGTSHEQYF
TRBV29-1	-	CSVNLGRGRNEQFF
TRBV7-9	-	CASSLKGFQPQHF
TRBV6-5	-	CASSTRGAQYEQYF
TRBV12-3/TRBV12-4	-	CASSLRRGRVKGSLGRNIQYF
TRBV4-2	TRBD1	CAISQAAGGGEQFF
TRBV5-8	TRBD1	CASSFQGGLENEQYF
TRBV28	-	CDIKPLAETYEQYF
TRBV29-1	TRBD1	CSVGQGGDIQYF
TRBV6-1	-	CASRTDGNNQPQHF
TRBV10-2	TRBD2	CASQRLAGPSSRELFF
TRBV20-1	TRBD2	CSASFVASGSREQYF
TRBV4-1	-	CSSSHRTEDTEAFF
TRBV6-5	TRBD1	CASSYSRTGGLSTEAFF
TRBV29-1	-	CSVRLQKGEGMNAEAFF
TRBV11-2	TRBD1	CASSGGTGSNSPLHF
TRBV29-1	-	CSIDGGGDKLFF
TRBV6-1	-	CANSGFNTDTQYF
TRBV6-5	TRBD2	CAGSYRLAGKYTQYF
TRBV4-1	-	CASSRLVGDTGELFF
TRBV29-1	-	CSSWGSTESFF
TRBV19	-	CTSTLNRADTQYF
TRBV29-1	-	CSVEGEQGRDTEAFF
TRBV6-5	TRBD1	CASRRDRFGDSEAFF
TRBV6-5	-	CASCYRRNQPQHF
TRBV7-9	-	CASSLASGGTDTQYF
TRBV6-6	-	CASSTNTETFF
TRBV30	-	CVWTREGYEQYF
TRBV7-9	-	CASSPGTATNEKLFF
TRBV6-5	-	CASSYSAGDSSYSSPLHF
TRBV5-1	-	CASSPRGTPDAYTF
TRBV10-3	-	CAISSTWEVDIGELFF
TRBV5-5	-	CASSLVGSEYNEQLF
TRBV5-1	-	CASSLSRHGESFF
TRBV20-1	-	CSARDMLNEQFF
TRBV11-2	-	CASSSHALGQQREASF
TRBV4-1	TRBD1	CPSSQDREITEAFF